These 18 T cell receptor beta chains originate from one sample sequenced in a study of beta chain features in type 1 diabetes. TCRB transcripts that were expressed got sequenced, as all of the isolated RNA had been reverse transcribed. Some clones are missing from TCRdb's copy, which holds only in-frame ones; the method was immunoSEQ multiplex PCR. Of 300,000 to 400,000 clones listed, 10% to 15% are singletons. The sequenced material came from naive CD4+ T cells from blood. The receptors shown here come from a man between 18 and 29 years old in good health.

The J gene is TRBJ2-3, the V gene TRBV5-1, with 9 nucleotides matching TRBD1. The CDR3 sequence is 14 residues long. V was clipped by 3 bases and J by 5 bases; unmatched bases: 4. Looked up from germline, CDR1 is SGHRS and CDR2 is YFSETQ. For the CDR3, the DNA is TGCGCCAGCAGCTGGGACAGGGTGGAAGATACGCAGTATTTT. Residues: CASSWDRVEDTQYF.

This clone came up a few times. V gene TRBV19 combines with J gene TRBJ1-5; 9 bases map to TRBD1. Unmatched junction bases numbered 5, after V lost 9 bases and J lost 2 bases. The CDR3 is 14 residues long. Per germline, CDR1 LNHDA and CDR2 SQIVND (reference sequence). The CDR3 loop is CASAGTGRNQPQHF. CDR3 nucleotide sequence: TGTGCCAGCGCAGGGACAGGGCGCAATCAGCCCCAGCATTTT.

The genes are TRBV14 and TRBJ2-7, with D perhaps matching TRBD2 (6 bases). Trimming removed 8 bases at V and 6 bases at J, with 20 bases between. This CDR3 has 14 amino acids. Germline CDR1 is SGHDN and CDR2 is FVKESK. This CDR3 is CASGRGSGKREQYF. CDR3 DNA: TGTGCCAGCGGTCGGGGGTCCGGGAAGCGCGAGCAGTACTTC.

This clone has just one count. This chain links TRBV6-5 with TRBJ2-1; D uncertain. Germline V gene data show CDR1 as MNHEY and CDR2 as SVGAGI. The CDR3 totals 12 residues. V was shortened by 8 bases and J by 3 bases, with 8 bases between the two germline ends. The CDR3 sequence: CASPGFYNEQFF. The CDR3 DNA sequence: TGTGCCAGCCCGGGTTTCTACAATGAGCAGTTCTTC.

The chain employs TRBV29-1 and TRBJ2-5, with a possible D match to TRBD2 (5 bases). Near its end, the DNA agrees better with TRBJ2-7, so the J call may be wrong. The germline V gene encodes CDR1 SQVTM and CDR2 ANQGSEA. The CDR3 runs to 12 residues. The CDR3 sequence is CSVTTSSYEQYF. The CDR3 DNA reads TGCAGCGTTACAACTAGCTCCTACGAGCAGTACTTC.

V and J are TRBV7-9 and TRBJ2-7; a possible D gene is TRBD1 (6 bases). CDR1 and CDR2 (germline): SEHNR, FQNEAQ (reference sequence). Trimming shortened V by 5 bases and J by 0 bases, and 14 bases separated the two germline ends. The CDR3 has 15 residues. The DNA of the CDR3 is TGTGCCAGCAGCCCAATCGGGACACCCTCCTACGAGCAGTACTTC. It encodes CASSPIGTPSYEQYF.

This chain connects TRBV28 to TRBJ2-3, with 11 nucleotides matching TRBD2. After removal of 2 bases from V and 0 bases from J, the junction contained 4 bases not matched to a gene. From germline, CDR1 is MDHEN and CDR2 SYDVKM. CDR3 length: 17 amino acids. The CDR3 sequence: CASSLTGLAGSTDTQYF. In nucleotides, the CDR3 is TGTGCCAGCAGTTTAACCGGACTAGCGGGCAGCACAGATACGCAGTATTTT.

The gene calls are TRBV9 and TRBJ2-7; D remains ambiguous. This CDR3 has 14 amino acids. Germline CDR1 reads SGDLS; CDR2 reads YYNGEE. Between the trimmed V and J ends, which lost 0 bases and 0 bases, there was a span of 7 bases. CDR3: CASSVDAYSYEQYF. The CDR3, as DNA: TGTGCCAGCAGCGTAGATGCCTACTCCTACGAGCAGTACTTC. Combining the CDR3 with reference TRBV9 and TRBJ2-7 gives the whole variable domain DSGVTQTPKHLITATGQRVTLRCSPRSGDLSVYWYQQSLDQGLQFLIQYYNGEERAKGNILERFSAQQFPDLHSELNLSSLELGDSALYFCASSVDAYSYEQYFGPGTRLTVT.

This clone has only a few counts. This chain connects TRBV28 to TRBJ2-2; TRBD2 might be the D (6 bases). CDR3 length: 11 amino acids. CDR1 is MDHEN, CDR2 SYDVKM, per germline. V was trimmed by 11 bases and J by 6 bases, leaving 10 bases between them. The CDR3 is CAARGAGELFF. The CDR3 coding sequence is TGTGCCGCCCGCGGGGCCGGGGAGCTGTTTTTT.

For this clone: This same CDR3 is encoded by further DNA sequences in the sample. CDR3 bases: TGCAGCGTTGAAGCCCGGGACAGTGCGGCCTACGAGCAGTACTTC. Its translation is CSVEARDSAAYEQYF. This chain uses TRBV29-1 with TRBJ2-7; TRBD1 matches at 7 bases. The CDR3 has 15 amino acids. The germline V gene has CDR1 SQVTM and CDR2 ANQGSEA. Trimming removed 1 base from V and 2 bases from J; junction bases left unmatched: 8.

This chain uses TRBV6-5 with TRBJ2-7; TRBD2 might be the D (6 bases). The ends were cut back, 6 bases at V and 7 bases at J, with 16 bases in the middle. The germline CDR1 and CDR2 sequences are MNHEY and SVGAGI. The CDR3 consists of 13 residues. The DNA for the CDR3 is TGTGCCAGCAGCCCTCCCGGAGGGAGGGAGCAGTACTTC. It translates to CASSPPGGREQYF.

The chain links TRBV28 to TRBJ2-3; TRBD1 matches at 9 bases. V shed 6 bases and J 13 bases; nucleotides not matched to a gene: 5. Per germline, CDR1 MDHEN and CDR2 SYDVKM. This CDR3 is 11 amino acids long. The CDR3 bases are TGTGCCAGCAGCTCGGGACAGGGCAAGTATTTT. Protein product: CASSSGQGKYF.

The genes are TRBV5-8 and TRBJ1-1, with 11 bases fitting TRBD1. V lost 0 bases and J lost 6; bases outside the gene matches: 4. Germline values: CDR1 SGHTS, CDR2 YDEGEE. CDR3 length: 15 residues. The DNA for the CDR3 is TGTGCCAGCAGCTTGGTGGACAGGGGGCAGTCTGAAGCTTTCTTT. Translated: CASSLVDRGQSEAFF.

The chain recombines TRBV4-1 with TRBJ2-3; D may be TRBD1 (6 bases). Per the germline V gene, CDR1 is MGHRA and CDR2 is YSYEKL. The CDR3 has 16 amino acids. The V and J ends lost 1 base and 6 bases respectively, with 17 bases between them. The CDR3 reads CASSQVWTAPPDTQYF. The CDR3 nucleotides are TGCGCCAGCAGCCAAGTATGGACAGCTCCCCCGGATACGCAGTATTTT.

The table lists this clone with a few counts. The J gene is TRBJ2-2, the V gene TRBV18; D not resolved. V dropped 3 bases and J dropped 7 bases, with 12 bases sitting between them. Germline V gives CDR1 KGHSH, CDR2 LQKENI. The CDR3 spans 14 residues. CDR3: CASSPALLHGELFF. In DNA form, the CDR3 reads TGTGCCAGCTCACCGGCACTACTGCACGGGGAGCTGTTTTTT. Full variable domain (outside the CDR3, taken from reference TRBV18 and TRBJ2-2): NAGVMQNPRHLVRRRGQEARLRCSPMKGHSHVYWYRQLPEEGLKFMVYLQKENIIDESGMPKERFSAEFPKEGPSILRIQQVVRGDSAAYFCASSPALLHGELFFGEGSRLTVL.

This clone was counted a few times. The CDR3 here is CASSTSRVSYGYTF. The CDR3 nucleotides are TGTGCCAGTAGTACTAGCCGGGTTTCCTATGGCTACACCTTC. V gene TRBV19 combines with J gene TRBJ1-2; unclear D gene. The V gene's germline CDR1 is LNHDA and CDR2 SQIVND (reference sequence). V was pared by 4 bases and J by 4 bases, with 13 bases between. The CDR3 totals 14 residues.

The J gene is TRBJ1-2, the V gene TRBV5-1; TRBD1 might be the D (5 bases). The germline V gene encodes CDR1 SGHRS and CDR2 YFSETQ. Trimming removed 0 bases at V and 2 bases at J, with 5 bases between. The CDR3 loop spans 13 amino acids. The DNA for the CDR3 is TGCGCCAGCAGCTTGGAGGGGAACTATGGCTACACCTTC. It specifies CASSLEGNYGYTF.

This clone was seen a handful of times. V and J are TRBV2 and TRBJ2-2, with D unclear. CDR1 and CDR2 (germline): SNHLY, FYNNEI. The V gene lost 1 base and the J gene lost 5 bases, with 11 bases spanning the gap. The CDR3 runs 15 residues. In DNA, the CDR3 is TGTGCCAGCAGTGAAGAGTGGCAGGCAACCGGGGAGCTGTTTTTT. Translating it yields CASSEEWQATGELFF.